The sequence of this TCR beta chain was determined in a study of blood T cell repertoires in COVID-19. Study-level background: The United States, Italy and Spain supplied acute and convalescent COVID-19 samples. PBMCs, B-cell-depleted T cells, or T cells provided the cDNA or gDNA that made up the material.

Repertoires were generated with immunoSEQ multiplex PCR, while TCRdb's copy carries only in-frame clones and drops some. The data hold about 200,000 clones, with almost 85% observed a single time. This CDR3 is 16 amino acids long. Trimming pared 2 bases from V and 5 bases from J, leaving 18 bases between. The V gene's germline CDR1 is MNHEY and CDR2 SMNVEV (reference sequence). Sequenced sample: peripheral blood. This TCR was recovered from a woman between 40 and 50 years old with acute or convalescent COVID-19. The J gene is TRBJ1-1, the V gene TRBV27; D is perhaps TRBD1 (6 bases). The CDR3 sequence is CASSLRSGDRGTEAFF. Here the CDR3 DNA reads TGTGCCAGCAGTTTACGGTCAGGGGATCGAGGTACTGAAGCTTTCTTT.